This T cell receptor beta chain was recorded in a study of cytomegalovirus exposure and HLA in healthy donors. Points from the study as a whole: V- and J-gene trimming in TCR beta was tied to a missense DCLRE1C variant by an analysis performed later. The authors judged a highly shared variant cluster likely a sequencing artifact. Researchers had no immune exposure information except CMV serostatus available. The investigators catalogued 150 to 200 TCR beta chains as cytomegalovirus-associated.

This PCR relied on a set of 60 Vbeta primers and 13 Jbeta primers. The method was immunoSEQ multiplex PCR; TCRdb's version includes in-frame clones alone and lacks a portion of them. There are 150,000 to 200,000 clones in the sample; roughly 81% occur only once, and about 4.9% lies in the top ten. About this clone: What it recognizes is unknown.

This CDR3 has 13 amino acids. The germline V gene has CDR1 LGHNT and CDR2 FRNRAP. V dropped 4 bases and J dropped 4 bases, with 11 bases sitting between them. The specimen sequenced was PBMCs. V gene TRBV12-5 combines with J gene TRBJ2-7, with D perhaps TRBD1 (6 bases). The sequence was collected from a girl aged 10-17 years in good health and CMV-seropositive. The CDR3 reads CASGSSTGYEQYF. The CDR3 DNA follows: TGTGCTAGTGGTTCTTCTACAGGGTACGAGCAGTACTTC.